Each of the 8 T cell receptor beta chains below was sequenced from the same sample in a study of T cell repertoires in cytomegalovirus infection. These TCRs' antigens remain unknown. TCRdb reanalysed the reads using MiXCR and keeps one entry per CDR3 protein. The repertoire includes fewer than 150,000 distinct CDR3 sequences, over 25% of them detected once, and 40% to 45% sits in the top ten. The sample was CD8+ T cells from cultured PBMCs, taken from culture after CMV antigen stimulation. The receptors come from a human donor in good health (CMV status not recorded). Some clones in this sample may be carry-over from other donors' samples.

The sample holds a few counts of this clonotype. This chain connects TRBV5-8 to TRBJ2-7; 11 nucleotides line up with TRBD2. Per germline, CDR1 SGHTS and CDR2 YDEGEE. The V segment lost 2 bases and the J segment 4 bases; nucleotides outside the gene matches: 5. CDR3 size: 15 residues. The CDR3 is CASSFALAGAYEQYF. The DNA of the CDR3 is TGTGCCAGCAGCTTCGCACTAGCGGGGGCTTACGAGCAGTACTTC.

J is TRBJ2-3 and V is TRBV29-1; 13 positions match TRBD2. Germline V gene data show CDR1 as SQVTM and CDR2 as ANQGSEA. The ends lost 3 bases at V and 4 bases at J; junction bases unmatched: 10. The length of the CDR3 is 17 residues. CDR3 coding DNA: TGCAGCGTTGATCCCCTCACTAGCGGGGGGGCCGCAGATACGCAGTATTTT. It yields the protein CSVDPLTSGGAADTQYF.

The V call is TRBV13, the J call TRBJ1-6; D might be TRBD1 (6 bases). V lost 0 bases and J lost 7, with 16 bases in between. Germline CDR1 is PRHDT and CDR2 is FYEKMQ (reference sequence). The CDR3 totals 17 residues. The CDR3 spells CASSLGEPGQTNSPLHF. The CDR3 DNA is TGTGCCAGCAGCTTAGGGGAGCCCGGACAGACAAATTCACCCCTCCACTTT.

The sample holds a few counts of this clonotype. The rearrangement joins TRBV7-9 to TRBJ2-7; 10 nucleotides align to TRBD2. Per germline, CDR1 SEHNR and CDR2 FQNEAQ (reference sequence). V was clipped by 5 bases and J by 4 bases; unmatched bases: 8. The CDR3 has 15 residues. In DNA, the CDR3 is TGTGCCAGCAGCAAAACTAGCGGGGAGGCTTACGAGCAGTACTTC. Amino acids: CASSKTSGEAYEQYF.

The rearrangement uses TRBV27 and TRBJ1-5, with D hard to call. The CDR3 runs to 16 residues. Germline-derived CDR1 and CDR2 are MNHEY and SMNVEV (reference sequence). With 5 bases removed from V and 2 bases from J, the gap between germline ends came to 16 bases. The CDR3 sequence: CASSPSHLWGNQPQHF. CDR3 coding DNA: TGTGCCAGCAGTCCAAGCCACCTGTGGGGCAATCAGCCCCAGCATTTT.

This clonotype has ten or more counts. The chain combines TRBV29-1 with TRBJ2-1, with 10 positions matching TRBD2. CDR1 and CDR2 (germline): SQVTM, ANQGSEA. Losses at the gene ends were 4 bases for V and 7 bases for J; bases not matched to a gene: 10. The CDR3 consists of 15 residues. The CDR3 spells CSVGSGGAPLNEQFF. The DNA for the CDR3 is TGCAGCGTTGGCAGCGGGGGGGCCCCTCTTAATGAGCAGTTCTTC.

This clonotype was detected a few times. The rearrangement uses TRBV15 and TRBJ1-5; no firm D call. The CDR3 length is 13 residues. Germline CDR1 LNHNV, CDR2 YYDKDF (reference sequence). V was trimmed by 5 bases and J by 1 base, leaving 6 bases between them. CDR3 in amino acids: CATSPRSNQPQHF. CDR3 nucleotides: TGTGCCACCAGCCCCCGGAGCAATCAGCCCCAGCATTTT.

This chain joins TRBV7-3 and TRBJ1-1; D gene ambiguous. Germline CDR1 and CDR2: SGHTA and FQGTGA. The V gene lost 6 bases and the J gene lost 0 bases, with 5 bases spanning the gap. The CDR3 is made up of 12 amino acids. The CDR3 loop reads CASRPLNTEAFF. The CDR3 DNA sequence: TGTGCCAGCAGGCCCTTGAACACTGAAGCTTTCTTT.